Described below is a single T cell receptor beta chain sequence and its context. The data were produced by immunoSEQ multiplex PCR, yet TCRdb's version contains in-frame clones alone and is incomplete. The sample includes just over 70,000 clones, about 68% of them seen just once. The data originate from a study of blood T cell repertoires in COVID-19. About the research overall: The cDNA or gDNA used as material had been derived from T cells, B-cell-depleted T cells, or PBMCs.

V dropped 5 bases and J dropped 6 bases, with 11 bases sitting between them. This CDR3 is built from 14 residues. Germline-derived CDR1 and CDR2 are SGHTA and FQGNSA. The sample comprised peripheral blood. The chain combines TRBV7-2 with TRBJ1-6; D possibly corresponds to TRBD1 (5 bases). The receptor was isolated from an older woman with acute or convalescent COVID-19. CDR3: CASSPDRLNSPLHF. In DNA, the CDR3 is TGTGCCAGCAGCCCAGACAGACTTAATTCACCCCTCCACTTT. Drawing the rest from reference TRBV7-2 and TRBJ1-6, the complete variable domain is GAGVSQSPSNKVTEKGKDVELRCDPISGHTALYWYRQSLGQGLEFLIYFQGNSAPDKSGLPSDRFSAERTGGSVSTLTIQRTQQEDSAVYLCASSPDRLNSPLHFGNGTRLTVT.